Following are 21 T cell receptor beta chains from one sample sequenced in a study of OX40 agonist ivuxolimab in advanced cancers. TCRdb's copy holds only in-frame clones and misses some; the assay was immunoSEQ multiplex PCR. The sample contains 30,000 to 45,000 clones, about 88% of which appear only once. The sequencing here drew on CD4+ or CD8+ T cells sorted from blood, taken in a trial of the OX40 agonist ivuxolimab. Receptor source: an adult with an advanced solid tumor such as melanoma, head and neck, liver or kidney cancer.

V gene TRBV7-8 combines with J gene TRBJ2-7; D uncertain. The CDR3 covers 15 residues. Germline CDR1 is SGHVS and CDR2 is FQNEAQ. Trimming removed 1 base from V and 3 bases from J, with 13 bases in between. This CDR3 is CASSLGQDALYEQYF. The CDR3 bases are TGTGCCAGCAGCTTAGGTCAAGACGCCCTCTACGAGCAGTACTTC.

V and J are TRBV14 and TRBJ2-7; D might be TRBD1 (5 bases). V lost 3 bases and J 0 bases, leaving 12 bases between the germline ends. This CDR3 comprises 15 residues. Germline assignment: CDR1 SGHDN and CDR2 FVKESK. This CDR3 is CASSQAQGSSYEQYF. CDR3 coding DNA: TGTGCCAGCAGCCAGGCCCAGGGTAGCTCCTACGAGCAGTACTTC.

The rearrangement uses TRBV10-3 and TRBJ2-1; D not resolved. The V gene lost 0 bases and the J gene lost 2 bases, with 17 bases spanning the gap. In germline, CDR1 is ENHRY, CDR2 SYGVKD. The CDR3 consists of 18 residues. CDR3 loop: CAISESDGLDGTYNEQFF. CDR3 bases: TGTGCCATCAGTGAGTCGGACGGGTTGGATGGTACCTACAATGAGCAGTTCTTC.

The rearrangement links TRBV29-1 to TRBJ1-1, with D hard to call. Germline V CDR1 and CDR2: SQVTM, ANQGSEA. CDR3 length: 13 amino acids. CDR3 nucleotides: TGCGGGGTAATCGCCCGAAGGAAGACTGAAGCTTTCTTT. Translated, it gives CGVIARRKTEAFF.

The chain has TRBV14 and TRBJ2-7, with 10 bases fitting TRBD2. From germline, CDR1 is SGHDN and CDR2 FVKESK. The ends lost 2 bases at V and 6 bases at J; junction bases unmatched: 4. CDR3 length: 14 amino acids. CDR3 bases: TGTGCCAGCAGCCAACAACTAGCGGGAAGCGAGCAGTACTTC. It translates to CASSQQLAGSEQYF.

The J gene is TRBJ2-7, the V gene TRBV10-2; 9 positions agree with TRBD2. V shed 1 base, J shed 0 bases, and the junction held 7 bases outside the gene matches. CDR1 and CDR2 from the germline V gene are WSHSY and SAAADI. CDR3 length: 17 amino acids. CDR3 sequence reads: CASSELSSGRSSYEQYF. CDR3 in DNA: TGCGCCAGCAGTGAGTTATCAAGCGGGAGGAGCTCCTACGAGCAGTACTTC.

The CDR3 DNA follows: TGTGCCAGCAGCTCAAGTTACCGGGACAGGGCCTACAATGAGCAGTTCTTC. It is translated as CASSSSYRDRAYNEQFF. The rearrangement joins TRBV7-2 to TRBJ2-1, with 9 bases that match TRBD1. Germline CDR1 SGHTA, CDR2 FQGNSA. The CDR3 totals 17 residues. V shed 4 bases and J 2 bases; nucleotides not matched to a gene: 9.

The CDR3 region has the DNA TGTGCCAGCAGCTTCAATTCGGGCAACGGCTACACCTTC. Protein sequence: CASSFNSGNGYTF. The rearrangement uses TRBV7-2 and TRBJ1-2; D unclear. Germline CDR1 is SGHTA and CDR2 is FQGNSA. This CDR3 contains 13 residues. The V and J ends lost 3 bases and 8 bases respectively, with 13 bases between them.

This clone was seen just once. The chain is built from TRBV7-6 and TRBJ1-2; D is unclear. In germline, CDR1 is SGHVS, CDR2 FNYEAQ. CDR3 length: 16 amino acids. V gave up 6 bases and J gave up 2 bases, with 19 bases separating them. The CDR3 sequence: CASSRGGPSRNYGYTF. The CDR3 nucleotides are TGTGCCAGCAGTCGCGGCGGGCCTAGCCGAAACTATGGCTACACCTTC. Supplemented by reference TRBV7-6 and TRBJ1-2, the full variable domain reads GAGVSQSPRYKVTKRGQDVALRCDPISGHVSLYWYRQALGQGPEFLTYFNYEAQQDKSGLPNDRFSAERPEGSISTLTIQRTEQRDSAMYRCASSRGGPSRNYGYTFGSGTRLTVV.

V gene TRBV1 combines with J gene TRBJ2-5; the D call in the table, TRBD1, was not verified against the DNA. TRBV1 is an annotated pseudogene. CDR3 length: 11 amino acids. This chain's CDR3 is CTSRRGQNQYF. The CDR3 nucleotides are TGCACCAGCAGGCGAGGACAGAACCAGTACTTC.

The rearrangement links TRBV6-1 to TRBJ2-3; possible D gene TRBD2, 6 bases. The germline V and J ends were trimmed by 4 bases and 3 bases, with 14 bases remaining between them. The CDR3 is made up of 15 amino acids. CDR1 MNHNS and CDR2 SASEGT come from the germline V gene. CDR3 loop: CASSALAGLTDTQYF. CDR3 nucleotide sequence: TGTGCCAGCAGTGCCCTCGCGGGGCTTACAGATACGCAGTATTTT.

The rearrangement joins TRBV9 to TRBJ2-7, with 8 nucleotides matching TRBD1. Germline V gene data show CDR1 as SGDLS and CDR2 as YYNGEE. This CDR3 is 14 amino acids long. Trimming cost V 3 bases and J 6 bases; bases outside gene matches: 8. The CDR3 DNA reads as TGTGCCAGCAGCGCCAGACAGGGGACGGCCGAGCAGTACTTC. As protein: CASSARQGTAEQYF.

CDR3 amino acids: CASSFHRGSYNEQFF. CDR3 nucleotides: TGTGCCAGCAGCTTTCACCGAGGGTCCTACAATGAGCAGTTCTTC. V gene TRBV7-8 combines with J gene TRBJ2-1, with D possibly being TRBD2 (5 bases). Germline CDR1 is SGHVS and CDR2 is FQNEAQ. CDR3 length equals 15 residues. V shed 3 bases and J shed 1 base, with 10 bases lying between them.

The V gene is TRBV11-2, the J gene TRBJ2-2; D is unresolved. The germline V gene encodes CDR1 SGHAT and CDR2 FQNNGV. V dropped 3 bases and J dropped 4 bases, with 12 bases sitting between them. The CDR3 is 15 amino acids. CDR3 DNA sequence: TGTGCCAGCAGCTTCTCTCCGGATCCCACCGGGGAGCTGTTTTTT. Its protein product is CASSFSPDPTGELFF. Based on the CDR3 plus reference TRBV11-2 and TRBJ2-2, the full variable domain is EAGVAQSPRYKIIEKRQSVAFWCNPISGHATLYWYQQILGQGPKLLIQFQNNGVVDDSQLPKDRFSAERLKGVDSTLKIQPAKLEDSAVYLCASSFSPDPTGELFFGEGSRLTVL.

This sequence joins TRBV28 and TRBJ1-5; D is unclear. Trimming left V 6 bases short and J 4 bases short, with 16 bases between. CDR3 size: 15 residues. From germline, CDR1 is MDHEN and CDR2 SYDVKM. The DNA for the CDR3 is TGTGCCAGCAGGGCCGGGTTGGGGAATAATCAGCCCCAGCATTTT. This translates into CASRAGLGNNQPQHF.

V is TRBV9 and J is TRBJ2-3; D is unresolved. Trimming took 5 bases from V and 1 from J, leaving 11 bases between them. Per germline, CDR1 SGDLS and CDR2 YYNGEE. The CDR3 loop spans 14 amino acids. This CDR3 reads CASSVKQGTDTQYF. CDR3 in DNA: TGTGCCAGCAGTGTGAAGCAGGGCACAGATACGCAGTATTTT.

As DNA, the CDR3 is TGTGCCTGGAGTGTACATGGGACAGGGGGCTACGAGCAGTACTTC. Residues: CAWSVHGTGGYEQYF. The chain joins TRBV30 to TRBJ2-7; 11 positions match TRBD1. V shed 0 bases, J shed 3 bases, and the junction held 4 bases outside the gene matches. The germline CDR1 and CDR2 sequences are GTSNPN and SVGIG (reference sequence). This CDR3 is 15 amino acids long.

The chain combines TRBV7-2 with TRBJ1-3; 8 bases map to TRBD1. Trimming removed 4 bases from V and 0 bases from J; junction bases left unmatched: 5. The CDR3 extends over 16 amino acids. Germline V gene lookup returns CDR1 SGHTA and CDR2 FQGNSA. CDR3 protein: CASSSQGAHSGNTIYF. As DNA, the CDR3 is TGTGCCAGCAGCTCTCAGGGGGCCCACTCTGGAAACACCATATATTTT. Supplemented by reference TRBV7-2 and TRBJ1-3, the full variable domain reads GAGVSQSPSNKVTEKGKDVELRCDPISGHTALYWYRQSLGQGLEFLIYFQGNSAPDKSGLPSDRFSAERTGGSVSTLTIQRTQQEDSAVYLCASSSQGAHSGNTIYFGEGSWLTVV.

V and J are TRBV15 and TRBJ1-1; the D gene is possibly TRBD1 (6 bases). CDR1 LNHNV and CDR2 YYDKDF come from the germline V gene (reference sequence). The CDR3 has 14 amino acids. Trimming removed 5 bases from V and 2 bases from J, with 12 bases in between. The CDR3 protein is CATSGGTLNTEAFF. DNA of the CDR3: TGTGCCACCAGCGGCGGGACACTTAACACTGAAGCTTTCTTT.

V usage is TRBV11-2 and J usage is TRBJ2-3; TRBD2 matches at 7 bases. CDR1 and CDR2 from the germline V gene are SGHAT and FQNNGV. This CDR3 is 14 amino acids long. V lost 4 bases, J lost 6 bases, and 7 bases stayed unmatched. CDR3 loop: CASSSSGIVDTQYF. DNA of the CDR3: TGTGCCAGCAGCTCAAGCGGGATTGTGGATACGCAGTATTTT.

This clone came up a few times. The chain couples TRBV29-1 to TRBJ2-4; weak D call: TRBD2 (6 bases). This CDR3 region has 14 residues. Germline V gives CDR1 SQVTM, CDR2 ANQGSEA. V lost 1 base and J lost 2, with 9 bases in between. The CDR3 protein is CSVEADYPKNIQYF. As DNA, the CDR3 is TGCAGCGTTGAAGCGGACTATCCCAAAAACATTCAGTACTTC.